A single sample gave rise to the 10 T cell receptor beta chains below, sequenced in a study of CD8+ T cells in alopecia areata. Treatment meaning: oral pan-JAK inhibitor, 5-10 mg twice daily. RNA extraction and reverse transcription yielded cDNA as sequencing template. This table comes from immunoSEQ multiplex PCR, and its TCRdb copy is limited to in-frame clones, with some not included. The repertoire holds around 300,000 clones, roughly 60% seen once, with around 0.92% in the top ten. The sample here was CD4+ T cells sorted from blood, taken at roughly week 53, from a patient treated with tofacitinib. The receptors derive from a human donor with alopecia areata.

V is TRBV30 and J is TRBJ2-6; tentative D call: TRBD1 (5 bases). V lost 1 base and J lost 12, with 13 bases in between. The CDR3 runs to 13 residues. Germline CDR1 is GTSNPN and CDR2 is SVGIG (reference sequence). The chain's CDR3 is CAWSDRTLGVLTF. Written as DNA, the CDR3 is TGTGCCTGGAGTGACAGGACCCTGGGCGTCCTGACTTTC.

The chain combines TRBV5-1 with TRBJ2-5; no clear D gene. The CDR3 spans 13 residues. The germline V gene encodes CDR1 SGHRS and CDR2 YFSETQ. The ends were cut back, 4 bases at V and 4 bases at J, with 11 bases in the middle. The CDR3 DNA reads as TGCGCCAGCAGCCCGATTGGTGGAGAGACCCAGTACTTC. Amino acids: CASSPIGGETQYF.

The table lists this clone with a few counts. This chain joins TRBV29-1 and TRBJ2-5; 8 bases align to TRBD1. Germline values: CDR1 SQVTM, CDR2 ANQGSEA. With V trimmed by 7 bases and J by 3 bases, 10 bases remained unmatched. The CDR3 has 14 residues. CDR3 DNA sequence: TGCAGCGCCAAGGACAGGGCTGGGGAAGAGACCCAGTACTTC. Protein: CSAKDRAGEETQYF.

Regarding this clone: In the same sample, other DNA sequences code for this CDR3. The genes are TRBV30 and TRBJ1-5; D might be TRBD1 (5 bases). Trimming removed 5 bases at V and 3 bases at J, with 14 bases between. Germline CDR1 GTSNPN, CDR2 SVGIG (reference sequence). The CDR3 is 14 residues long. The chain's CDR3 is CAWQGGGPNQPQHF. The CDR3 DNA is TGTGCCTGGCAGGGCGGGGGTCCCAATCAGCCCCAGCATTTT.

The chain links TRBV18 to TRBJ2-5; D is perhaps TRBD1 (6 bases). The CDR3 sequence is 13 residues long. V dropped 4 bases and J dropped 1 base, with 7 bases sitting between them. From germline, CDR1 is KGHSH and CDR2 LQKENI. In DNA form, the CDR3 reads TGTGCCAGCTCACGGACAGTCCAAGAGACCCAGTACTTC. This codes for CASSRTVQETQYF.

The chain employs TRBV7-2 and TRBJ2-5; a possible D gene is TRBD2 (5 bases). Germline-derived CDR1 and CDR2 are SGHTA and FQGNSA. The CDR3 length is 15 residues. V was cut by 0 bases and J by 5 bases, with 13 bases left in between. The CDR3 DNA follows: TGTGCCAGCAGCTTAGCGAGGGCAGACGGGGAGACCCAGTACTTC. This sequence encodes CASSLARADGETQYF.

Turning to this clone: The identical CDR3 is also encoded by other nucleotide sequences in the sample. This chain links TRBV30 with TRBJ1-6; D not resolved. V shed 0 bases and J shed 9 bases, with 3 bases lying between them. This CDR3 is built from 11 residues. The germline gives CDR1 GTSNPN, CDR2 SVGIG (reference sequence). CDR3 nucleotides: TGTGCCTGGAGTGTAAGTTCACCCCTCCACTTT. Its translation: CAWSVSSPLHF. Full variable domain (rest looked up from reference TRBV30 and TRBJ1-6): SQTIHQWPATLVQPVGSPLSLECTVEGTSNPNLYWYRQAAGRGLQLLFYSVGIGQISSEVPQNLSASRPQDRQFILSSKKLLLSDSGFYLCAWSVSSPLHFGNGTRLTVT.

This clone turned up a few times. One end of the junction varies from germline; a read error may be responsible. This chain uses TRBV25-1 with TRBJ2-1; TRBD1 or TRBD2 may be the D gene (6 bases each). Germline CDR1 and CDR2: MGHDK and SYGVNS. There are 12 residues in the CDR3. This chain's CDR3 is CASSGDRRDWIF. In nucleotides, the CDR3 is TGTGCCAGCAGTGGAGACAGGCGGGACTGGATCTTC.

This clone was counted between two and nine times. The chain links TRBV30 to TRBJ2-1; 7 bases match TRBD2. The CDR3 length is 12 residues. Germline CDR1 GTSNPN, CDR2 SVGIG (reference sequence). The J segment lost 4 bases and the V segment lost 5 bases, leaving 2 bases of the junction unmatched. CDR3 loop: CAWLGGYNEQFF. The CDR3 DNA reads TGTGCCTGGTTGGGGGGGTACAATGAGCAGTTCTTC.

The CDR3 here is CSVDLARSSYNEQFF. CDR3 in DNA: TGCAGCGTTGATTTGGCCAGGAGCTCCTACAATGAGCAGTTCTTC. The chain joins TRBV29-1 to TRBJ2-1; D gene unclear. Between the trimmed V and J ends, which lost 3 bases and 0 bases, there was a span of 12 bases. The CDR3 consists of 15 residues. Looked up from germline, CDR1 is SQVTM and CDR2 is ANQGSEA.